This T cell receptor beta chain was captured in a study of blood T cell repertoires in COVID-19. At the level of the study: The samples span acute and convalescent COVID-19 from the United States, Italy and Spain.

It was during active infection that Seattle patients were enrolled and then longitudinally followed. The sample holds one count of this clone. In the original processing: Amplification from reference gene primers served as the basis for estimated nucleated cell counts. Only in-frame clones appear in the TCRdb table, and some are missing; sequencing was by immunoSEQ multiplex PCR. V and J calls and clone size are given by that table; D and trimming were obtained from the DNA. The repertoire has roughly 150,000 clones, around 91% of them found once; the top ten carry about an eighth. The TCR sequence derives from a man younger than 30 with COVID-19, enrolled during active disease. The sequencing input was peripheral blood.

Here the CDR3 reads CASSPGTGSNQPQHF. The CDR3, as DNA: TGTGCCAGCAGTCCAGGGACAGGGAGCAATCAGCCCCAGCATTTT. The rearrangement uses TRBV28 and TRBJ1-5, with 9 bases fitting TRBD1. V dropped 5 bases and J dropped 1; count of bases not matched to a gene: 3. The CDR3 extends over 15 amino acids. Germline values: CDR1 MDHEN, CDR2 SYDVKM.